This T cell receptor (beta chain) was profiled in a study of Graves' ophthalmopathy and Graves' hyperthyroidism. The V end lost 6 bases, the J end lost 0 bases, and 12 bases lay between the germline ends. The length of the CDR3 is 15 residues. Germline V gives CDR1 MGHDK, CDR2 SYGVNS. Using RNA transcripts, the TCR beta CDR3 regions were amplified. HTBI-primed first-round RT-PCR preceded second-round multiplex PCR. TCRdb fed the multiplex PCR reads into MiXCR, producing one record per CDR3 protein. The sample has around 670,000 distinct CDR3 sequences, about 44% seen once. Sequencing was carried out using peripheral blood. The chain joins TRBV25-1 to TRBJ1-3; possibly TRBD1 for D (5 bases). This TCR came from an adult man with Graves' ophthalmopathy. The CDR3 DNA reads TGTGCCAGCAGCCTTGGGGCGGTCTCTGGAAACACCATATATTTT. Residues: CASSLGAVSGNTIYF.